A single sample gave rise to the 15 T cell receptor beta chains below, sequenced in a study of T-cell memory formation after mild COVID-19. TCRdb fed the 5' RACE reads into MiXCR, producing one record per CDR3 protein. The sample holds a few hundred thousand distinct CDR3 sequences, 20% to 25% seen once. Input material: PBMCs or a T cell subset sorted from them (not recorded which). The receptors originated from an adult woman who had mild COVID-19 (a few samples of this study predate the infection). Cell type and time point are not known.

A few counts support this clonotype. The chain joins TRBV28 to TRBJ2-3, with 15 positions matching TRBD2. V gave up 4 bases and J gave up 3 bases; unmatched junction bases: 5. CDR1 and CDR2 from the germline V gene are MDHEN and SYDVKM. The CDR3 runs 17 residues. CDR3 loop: CASSSGTSGRRTDTQYF. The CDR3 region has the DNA TGTGCCAGCAGTTCCGGGACTAGCGGGAGGAGGACAGATACGCAGTATTTT.

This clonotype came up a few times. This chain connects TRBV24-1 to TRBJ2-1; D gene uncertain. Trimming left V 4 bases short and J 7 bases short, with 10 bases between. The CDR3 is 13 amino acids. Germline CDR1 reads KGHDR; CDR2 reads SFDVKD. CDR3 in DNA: TGTGCCACCAGTGACTCCCCCCGGAATGAGCAGTTCTTC. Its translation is CATSDSPRNEQFF.

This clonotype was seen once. The CDR3 nucleotides are TGTGCCAGCAGCTTAGCGTGGGGAGCGGTTTCACCCCTCCACTTT. Amino acids: CASSLAWGAVSPLHF. The chain combines TRBV7-8 with TRBJ1-6; D is uncertain. The CDR3 loop spans 15 amino acids. Trimming cost V 0 bases and J 9 bases, with 12 bases left between them. Germline lookup yields CDR1 SGHVS and CDR2 FQNEAQ.

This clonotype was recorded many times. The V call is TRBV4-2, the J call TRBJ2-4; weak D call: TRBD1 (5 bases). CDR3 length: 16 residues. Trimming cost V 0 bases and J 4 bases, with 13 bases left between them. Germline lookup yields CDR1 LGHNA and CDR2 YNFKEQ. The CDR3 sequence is CASSQDQGMAKNIQYF. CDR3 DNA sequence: TGTGCCAGCAGCCAAGATCAGGGAATGGCTAAAAACATTCAGTACTTC.

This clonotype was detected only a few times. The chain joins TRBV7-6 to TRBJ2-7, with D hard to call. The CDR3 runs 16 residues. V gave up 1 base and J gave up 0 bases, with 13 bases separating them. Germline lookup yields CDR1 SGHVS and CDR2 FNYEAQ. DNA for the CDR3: TGTGCCAGCAGCTTAGAGGACCCACGCAGCTCCTACGAGCAGTACTTC. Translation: CASSLEDPRSSYEQYF.

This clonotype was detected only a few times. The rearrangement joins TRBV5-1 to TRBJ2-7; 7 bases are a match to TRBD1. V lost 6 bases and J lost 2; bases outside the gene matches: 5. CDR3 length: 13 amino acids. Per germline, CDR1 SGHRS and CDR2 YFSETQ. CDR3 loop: CASKETGTYEQYF. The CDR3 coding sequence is TGCGCCAGCAAGGAGACAGGGACCTACGAGCAGTACTTC.

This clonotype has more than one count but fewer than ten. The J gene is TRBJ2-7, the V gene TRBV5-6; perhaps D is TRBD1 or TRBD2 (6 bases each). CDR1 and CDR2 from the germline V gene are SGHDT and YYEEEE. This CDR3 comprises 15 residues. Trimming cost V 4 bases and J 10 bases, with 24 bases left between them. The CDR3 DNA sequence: TGTGCCAGCAGCAGTGGGGACGGGGGCTTTGATGGACAGTACTTC. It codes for CASSSGDGGFDGQYF.

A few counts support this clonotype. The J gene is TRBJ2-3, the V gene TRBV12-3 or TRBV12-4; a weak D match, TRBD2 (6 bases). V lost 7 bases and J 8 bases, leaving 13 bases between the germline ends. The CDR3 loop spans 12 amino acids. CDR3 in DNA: TGTGCCAGCACCCCCGAGGGAGGTACGCAGTATTTT. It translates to CASTPEGGTQYF.

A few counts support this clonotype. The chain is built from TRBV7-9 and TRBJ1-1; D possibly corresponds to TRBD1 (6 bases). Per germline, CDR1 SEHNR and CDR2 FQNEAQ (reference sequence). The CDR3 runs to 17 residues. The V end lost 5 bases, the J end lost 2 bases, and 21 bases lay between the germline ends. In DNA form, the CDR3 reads TGTGCCAGCAGCACCCAACGGAACAGGGAATTAAACACTGAAGCTTTCTTT. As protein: CASSTQRNRELNTEAFF.

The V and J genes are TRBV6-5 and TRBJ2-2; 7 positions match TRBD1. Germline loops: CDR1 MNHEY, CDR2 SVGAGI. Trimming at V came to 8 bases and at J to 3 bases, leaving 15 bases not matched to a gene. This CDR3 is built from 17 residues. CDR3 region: CASSLRARQGHTGELFF. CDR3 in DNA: TGTGCCAGCTCGCTTCGAGCGAGACAGGGACACACCGGGGAGCTGTTTTTT.

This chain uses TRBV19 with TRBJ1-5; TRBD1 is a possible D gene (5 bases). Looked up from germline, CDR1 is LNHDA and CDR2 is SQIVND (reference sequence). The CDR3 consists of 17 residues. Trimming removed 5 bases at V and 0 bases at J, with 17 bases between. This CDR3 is CASSPLTGLASNQPQHF. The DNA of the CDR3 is TGTGCCAGTAGTCCCCTGACGGGACTGGCTAGCAATCAGCCCCAGCATTTT.

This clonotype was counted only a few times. CDR3 in amino acids: CASSPVQGAEAFF. The CDR3 DNA follows: TGTGCCAGCTCACCAGTTCAGGGGGCTGAAGCTTTCTTT. V gene TRBV18 combines with J gene TRBJ1-1; 7 bases are a match to TRBD1. V dropped 2 bases and J dropped 6; count of bases not matched to a gene: 3. CDR3 size: 13 residues. Germline V lookup: CDR1 KGHSH, CDR2 LQKENI.

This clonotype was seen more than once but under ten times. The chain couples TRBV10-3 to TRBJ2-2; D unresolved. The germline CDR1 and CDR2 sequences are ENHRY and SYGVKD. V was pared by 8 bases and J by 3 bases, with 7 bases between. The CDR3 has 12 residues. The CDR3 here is CAISDDTGELFF. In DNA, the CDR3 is TGTGCCATCTCAGACGACACCGGGGAGCTGTTTTTT.

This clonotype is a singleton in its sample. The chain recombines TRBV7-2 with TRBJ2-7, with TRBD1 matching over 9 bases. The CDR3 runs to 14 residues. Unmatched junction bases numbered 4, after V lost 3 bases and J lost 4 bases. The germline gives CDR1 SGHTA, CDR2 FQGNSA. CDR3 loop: CASSFSGTGYEQYF. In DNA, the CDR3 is TGTGCCAGCAGCTTCTCCGGGACAGGGTACGAGCAGTACTTC.

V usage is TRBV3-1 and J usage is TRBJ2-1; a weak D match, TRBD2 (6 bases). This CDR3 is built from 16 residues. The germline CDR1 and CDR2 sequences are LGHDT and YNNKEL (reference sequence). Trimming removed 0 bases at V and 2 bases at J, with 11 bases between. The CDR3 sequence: CASSQELLATYNEQFF. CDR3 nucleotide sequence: TGTGCCAGCAGCCAAGAATTACTAGCAACCTACAATGAGCAGTTCTTC.